These 22 T cell receptor beta chains were sequenced from one sample in a study of technical replicates of blood from a handful of donors. Using immunoSEQ multiplex PCR, the repertoire was profiled, and TCRdb retains in-frame clones only, with some absent. The data show about 70,000 clones, approximately 93% seen once. Sequences were obtained from T cells isolated from PBMCs. These TCRs come from a human donor in good health.

This clone was recorded only once. The genes are TRBV30 and TRBJ2-7, with 11 nucleotides matching TRBD2. J lost 3 bases, V lost 3 bases, and 16 bases had no gene match. The CDR3 extends over 18 amino acids. Germline V lookup: CDR1 GTSNPN, CDR2 SVGIG (reference sequence). The CDR3 nucleotides are TGTGCCTGGAGCGGACTAGCGGGCGACGGAGTGGGGGTCTACGAGCAGTACTTC. This gives the protein CAWSGLAGDGVGVYEQYF.

This clone is a singleton in its sample. The gene calls are TRBV6-1 and TRBJ1-2, with D possibly matching TRBD1 (5 bases). This CDR3 contains 16 residues. The germline V gene encodes CDR1 MNHNS and CDR2 SASEGT. V lost 4 bases and J lost 8, with 23 bases in between. The CDR3 DNA is TGTGCCAGCAGTGCGTCAGCGACAGCTGCTTCTGGCGGCTACACCTTC. Residues: CASSASATAASGGYTF.

The chain carries TRBV19 and TRBJ1-4, with 7 positions matching TRBD1. Germline CDR1 reads LNHDA; CDR2 reads SQIVND (reference sequence). This CDR3 region has 15 residues. V shed 1 base and J 4 bases; nucleotides not matched to a gene: 3. The CDR3 sequence is CASSIGQGNNEKLFF. CDR3 coding DNA: TGTGCCAGTAGTATAGGACAGGGAAATAATGAAAAACTGTTTTTT.

The chain joins TRBV21-1 to TRBJ2-7; TRBD2 is the table's D call and was not checked against the DNA. TRBV21-1 has pseudogene status. The CDR3 is made up of 20 amino acids. In nucleotides, the CDR3 is TGTGCCAGCAGAACCGACTGGGGACTAGCGGGTTACCTTTGGGCCTACGAGCAGTACTTC. Translation gives CASRTDWGLAGYLWAYEQYF.

This clone came up once. The chain combines TRBV2 with TRBJ2-7; 7 bases align to TRBD2. This CDR3 comprises 15 residues. Germline V gene data show CDR1 as SNHLY and CDR2 as FYNNEI. The V segment lost 1 base and the J segment 5 bases; nucleotides outside the gene matches: 8. The CDR3 nucleotides read TGTGCCAGCAGTGAAGGCCCCCGGGGGGTCCACGAGCAGTACTTC. Translating gives CASSEGPRGVHEQYF.

V and J are TRBV28 and TRBJ1-2; possibly TRBD1 for D (5 bases). CDR3 length: 12 amino acids. Per the germline V gene, CDR1 is MDHEN and CDR2 is SYDVKM. V was shortened by 8 bases and J by 2 bases, with 9 bases between the two germline ends. The DNA for the CDR3 is TGTGCCAGCCTACAGGAAAACTATGGCTACACCTTC. It translates to CASLQENYGYTF.

The rearrangement joins TRBV30 to TRBJ2-2; a possible D gene is TRBD2 (5 bases). V dropped 4 bases and J dropped 5 bases, with 5 bases sitting between them. CDR3 length: 11 amino acids. Germline CDR1 is GTSNPN and CDR2 is SVGIG (reference sequence). CDR3: CAWKRTGELFF. DNA of the CDR3: TGTGCCTGGAAGCGGACCGGGGAGCTGTTTTTT.

The chain recombines TRBV4-3 with TRBJ2-2; 8 bases agree with TRBD1. Trimming took 4 bases from V and 4 from J; bases not matched to a gene: 5. Germline values: CDR1 LGHNA, CDR2 YSLEER. The CDR3 runs 15 residues. CDR3 sequence: CASSRGQGGTGELFF. The CDR3 coding sequence is TGCGCCAGCAGCCGAGGACAGGGCGGCACCGGGGAGCTGTTTTTT.

The rearrangement uses TRBV5-1 and TRBJ2-1, with 9 positions matching TRBD1. J gave up 5 bases and V 4 bases, and 10 bases lay outside the gene matches. The CDR3 consists of 16 residues. The germline CDR1 and CDR2 sequences are SGHRS and YFSETQ. CDR3 nucleotide sequence: TGCGCCAGCAGCGCTGGCGGGACAGGGATCCACAATGAGCAGTTCTTC. This gives the protein CASSAGGTGIHNEQFF.

The chain uses TRBV19 and TRBJ1-4; D is unclear. Germline-derived CDR1 and CDR2 are LNHDA and SQIVND (reference sequence). This CDR3 contains 15 residues. Trimming removed 5 bases at V and 1 base at J, with 11 bases between. The CDR3 reads CASSGGGRTNEKLFF. DNA of the CDR3: TGTGCCAGTAGTGGCGGTGGCCGAACTAATGAAAAACTGTTTTTT. The full variable domain, its missing parts supplied by reference TRBV19 and TRBJ1-4, is DGGITQSPKYLFRKEGQNVTLSCEQNLNHDAMYWYRQDPGQGLRLIYYSQIVNDFQKGDIAEGYSVSREKKESFPLTVTSAQKNPTAFYLCASSGGGRTNEKLFFGSGTQLSVL.

V usage is TRBV6-6 and J usage is TRBJ2-7, with 10 bases lining up with TRBD2. Looked up from germline, CDR1 is MNHNY and CDR2 is SVGAGI (reference sequence). The CDR3 runs to 16 residues. After removal of 5 bases from V and 0 bases from J, the junction contained 7 bases not matched to a gene. CDR3 sequence reads: CASSQQREGASYEQYF. The CDR3, as DNA: TGTGCCAGCAGTCAACAGCGGGAGGGGGCCTCCTACGAGCAGTACTTC.

This sequence joins TRBV10-2 and TRBJ1-4; D gene uncertain. The CDR3 is 14 amino acids. Deletions cut 3 bases from V and 0 bases from J, with 5 bases between. CDR1 and CDR2 (germline): WSHSY, SAAADI. For the CDR3, the DNA is TGCGCCAGCAGTGAAAGAGCAACTAATGAAAAACTGTTTTTT. It codes for CASSERATNEKLFF.

The chain employs TRBV27 and TRBJ2-1; possibly TRBD2 for D (6 bases). Germline assignment: CDR1 MNHEY and CDR2 SMNVEV (reference sequence). This CDR3 is 13 amino acids long. V gave up 5 bases and J gave up 5 bases, with 10 bases separating them. CDR3 amino acids: CASSAGLHNEQFF. In DNA form, the CDR3 reads TGTGCCAGCAGTGCGGGACTCCACAATGAGCAGTTCTTC.

The rearrangement joins TRBV2 to TRBJ1-2, with unresolved D. The V gene's germline CDR1 is SNHLY and CDR2 FYNNEI. The CDR3 consists of 12 residues. The V end was cut by 5 bases, the J end by 8 bases, with 12 bases between. CDR3 loop: CASSTAGLGYTF. Written as DNA, the CDR3 is TGTGCCAGCAGTACAGCTGGCCTCGGCTACACCTTC.

J is TRBJ2-1 and V is TRBV7-9; 10 bases are shared with TRBD1. Germline trimming cut 5 bases from V and 8 bases from J; bases unmatched to any gene: 12. The CDR3 runs to 16 residues. In germline, CDR1 is SEHNR, CDR2 FQNEAQ (reference sequence). The CDR3 region has the DNA TGTGCCAGCAGCCCAAGAGGGACAGGGGCGCTAGATGAGCAGTTCTTC. Residues: CASSPRGTGALDEQFF.

The J gene is TRBJ2-3, the V gene TRBV2; the match to TRBD2 covers 8 bases. The CDR3 runs 12 residues. The germline gives CDR1 SNHLY, CDR2 FYNNEI. V shed 7 bases and J 5 bases; nucleotides not matched to a gene: 2. The CDR3 DNA is TGTGCCAGCAAGCTAGCGGGAGATACGCAGTATTTT. Its protein product is CASKLAGDTQYF.

This sequence joins TRBV5-6 and TRBJ2-1; tentatively, D is TRBD2 (6 bases). Trimming stripped 4 bases from V and 0 bases from J, with 8 bases between. This CDR3 has 14 residues. The germline V gene has CDR1 SGHDT and CDR2 YYEEEE. In DNA, the CDR3 is TGTGCCAGCAGCGGCGGGACCTCCTACAATGAGCAGTTCTTC. Translated: CASSGGTSYNEQFF.

The chain employs TRBV5-8 and TRBJ2-2; the D gene is possibly TRBD2 (6 bases). The CDR3 spans 16 residues. From germline, CDR1 is SGHTS and CDR2 YDEGEE. Trimming took off 1 base at V and 2 bases at J, with 12 bases between the two ends. This CDR3 reads CASSLWGSGNTGELFF. The CDR3 region has the DNA TGTGCCAGCAGCTTGTGGGGTAGCGGAAACACCGGGGAGCTGTTTTTT.

The V and J genes are TRBV30 and TRBJ1-5; D may be TRBD1 (6 bases). Looked up from germline, CDR1 is GTSNPN and CDR2 is SVGIG (reference sequence). The CDR3 length is 12 residues. Trimming shortened V by 8 bases and J by 5 bases, and 13 bases separated the two germline ends. CDR3 DNA sequence: TGTGCCAGGGTACAGGGATATCAGCCCCAGCATTTT. It is translated as CARVQGYQPQHF.

V usage is TRBV27 and J usage is TRBJ2-1; 9 positions match TRBD2. The J segment lost 4 bases and the V segment lost 6 bases, leaving 7 bases of the junction unmatched. This CDR3 has 15 amino acids. Germline assignment: CDR1 MNHEY and CDR2 SMNVEV (reference sequence). As DNA, the CDR3 is TGTGCCAGCAGCGGGGCTAGCGGGATATACAATGAGCAGTTCTTC. Translating gives CASSGASGIYNEQFF.

The genes are TRBV4-1 and TRBJ2-7; possibly TRBD1 for D (6 bases). V lost 1 base to trimming and J lost 2 bases, with 12 bases between them. The CDR3 extends over 15 amino acids. CDR1 and CDR2 (germline): MGHRA, YSYEKL. CDR3 amino acids: CASSQVQGIAYEQYF. The CDR3 DNA reads as TGCGCCAGCAGCCAAGTTCAGGGGATAGCCTACGAGCAGTACTTC.

A remark on this clone: An end of the junction does not agree with germline; a read error may underlie this. CDR3 loop: CASTLGTGDYEQYF. In DNA, the CDR3 is TGCGCCAGCACCTTGGGGACAGGGGACTACGAGCAGTACTTC. The chain combines TRBV5-1 with TRBJ2-7; TRBD1 agrees at 10 bases. The CDR3 extends over 14 amino acids. Germline assignment: CDR1 SGHRS and CDR2 YFSETQ.